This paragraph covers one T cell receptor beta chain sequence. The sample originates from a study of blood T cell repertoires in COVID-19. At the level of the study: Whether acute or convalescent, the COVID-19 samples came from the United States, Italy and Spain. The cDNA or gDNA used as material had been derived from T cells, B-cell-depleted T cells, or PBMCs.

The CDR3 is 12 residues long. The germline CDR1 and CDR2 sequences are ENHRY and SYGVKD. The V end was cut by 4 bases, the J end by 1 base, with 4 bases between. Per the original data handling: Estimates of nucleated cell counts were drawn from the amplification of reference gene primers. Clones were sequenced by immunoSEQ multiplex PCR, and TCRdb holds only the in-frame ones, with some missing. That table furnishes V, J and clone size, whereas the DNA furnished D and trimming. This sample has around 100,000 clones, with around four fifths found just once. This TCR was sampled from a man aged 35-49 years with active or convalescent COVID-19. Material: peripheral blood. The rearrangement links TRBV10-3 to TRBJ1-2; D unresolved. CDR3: CAISGDNYGYTF. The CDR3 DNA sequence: TGTGCCATCAGTGGAGATAACTATGGCTACACCTTC.